These 22 T cell receptor beta chains were sequenced from one sample in a study of cytomegalovirus exposure and HLA in healthy donors. PCR was performed using 60 Vbeta and 13 Jbeta primers. TCRdb's copy holds only in-frame clones and misses some; the assay was immunoSEQ multiplex PCR. The sample shows some 180,000 clones, over 75% of them seen only once. The specimen was PBMCs. All receptors derive from a woman in her twenties or thirties in good health and CMV-seronegative.

This chain uses TRBV4-1 with TRBJ2-7, with D maybe TRBD1 (5 bases). V lost 0 bases, J lost 3 bases, and 15 bases lay in between. Germline CDR1 and CDR2: MGHRA and YSYEKL. The CDR3 length is 16 residues. This CDR3 reads CASSQDPDSTVYEQYF. In nucleotides, the CDR3 is TGCGCCAGCAGCCAAGATCCTGACAGTACCGTCTACGAGCAGTACTTC.

The chain combines TRBV7-2 with TRBJ2-7; 10 bases align to TRBD2. Germline lookup yields CDR1 SGHTA and CDR2 FQGNSA. V shed 7 bases, J shed 6 bases, and the junction held 12 bases outside the gene matches. This CDR3 has 15 amino acids. The CDR3 loop is CASTQRGGLFSEQYF. As DNA, the CDR3 is TGTGCCAGCACCCAGCGGGGGGGCCTCTTCAGCGAGCAGTACTTC.

This rearrangement joins TRBV5-1 to TRBJ2-3, with 15 bases lining up with TRBD2. The germline CDR1 and CDR2 sequences are SGHRS and YFSETQ. V shed 4 bases and J 0 bases; nucleotides not matched to a gene: 6. The CDR3 runs 18 residues. DNA of the CDR3: TGCGCCAGCAGCCCCGGACTAGCGGGGGGGTCTAGCACAGATACGCAGTATTTT. Encoded protein: CASSPGLAGGSSTDTQYF.

The chain couples TRBV15 to TRBJ1-5; tentative D call: TRBD1 (5 bases). Looked up from germline, CDR1 is LNHNV and CDR2 is YYDKDF (reference sequence). The CDR3 is 18 amino acids. V gave up 3 bases and J gave up 1 base, with 19 bases separating them. CDR3 DNA sequence: TGTGCCACCAGCAGCCAGAGGACAACGACTGAAAGCAATCAGCCCCAGCATTTT. Translation: CATSSQRTTTESNQPQHF.

The V call is TRBV5-1, the J call TRBJ1-4; possibly TRBD1 for D (6 bases). Germline CDR1 reads SGHRS; CDR2 reads YFSETQ. There are 14 residues in the CDR3. Trimming stripped 0 bases from V and 8 bases from J, with 11 bases between. CDR3 nucleotide sequence: TGCGCCAGCAGCTTGGAGGGGGTCGTGGAAAAACTGTTTTTT. This codes for CASSLEGVVEKLFF.

The chain joins TRBV7-2 to TRBJ2-3; 7 nucleotides match TRBD2. In germline, CDR1 is SGHTA, CDR2 FQGNSA. Trimming removed 6 bases from V and 5 bases from J; junction bases left unmatched: 11. The CDR3 is 15 amino acids. CDR3 in DNA: TGTGCCAGCAGTCGATCCGGACTAGAGAAAGATACGCAGTATTTT. It codes for CASSRSGLEKDTQYF. The full variable domain, its missing parts supplied by reference TRBV7-2 and TRBJ2-3, is GAGVSQSPSNKVTEKGKDVELRCDPISGHTALYWYRQSLGQGLEFLIYFQGNSAPDKSGLPSDRFSAERTGGSVSTLTIQRTQQEDSAVYLCASSRSGLEKDTQYFGPGTRLTVL.

The chain combines TRBV7-9 with TRBJ2-3; D is possibly TRBD2 (7 bases). Germline loops: CDR1 SEHNR, CDR2 FQNEAQ (reference sequence). The CDR3 extends over 16 amino acids. Trimming left V 1 base short and J 3 bases short, with 14 bases between. The CDR3 loop is CASSLGGGAGTDTQYF. CDR3 coding DNA: TGTGCCAGCAGCTTAGGAGGGGGGGCCGGAACAGATACGCAGTATTTT.

This clone was observed once. The chain links TRBV11-2 to TRBJ1-1; D remains ambiguous. Trimming removed 2 bases from V and 1 base from J, with 8 bases in between. CDR1 is SGHAT and CDR2 is FQNNGV in the germline V gene. This CDR3 spans 14 amino acids. CDR3 amino acids: CASSLFSGNTEAFF. The CDR3 DNA is TGTGCCAGCAGCTTATTTTCAGGGAACACTGAAGCTTTCTTT.

This chain links TRBV19 with TRBJ1-1; 7 nucleotides align to TRBD1. The CDR3 runs to 14 residues. The V gene end was trimmed by 6 bases and the J gene end by 4 bases; junction bases not matched to a gene: 8. CDR1 and CDR2 (germline): LNHDA, SQIVND (reference sequence). CDR3 sequence reads: CASRITGAGTEAFF. The DNA of the CDR3 is TGTGCCAGTAGGATTACAGGGGCAGGCACTGAAGCTTTCTTT.

The chain joins TRBV10-2 to TRBJ2-7; 9 bases map to TRBD1. The germline gives CDR1 WSHSY, CDR2 SAAADI. The CDR3 has 14 amino acids. V dropped 6 bases and J dropped 9; count of bases not matched to a gene: 12. The CDR3 sequence is CASRVSGTGSLQYF. The CDR3 DNA reads as TGCGCCAGCAGGGTATCCGGGACAGGGAGCCTGCAGTACTTC.

The CDR3 DNA follows: TGTGCCAGTTGGACAGGGGTCCCCTACGAGCAGTACTTC. As protein: CASWTGVPYEQYF. This chain joins TRBV27 and TRBJ2-7; 9 bases match TRBD1. Germline CDR1 reads MNHEY; CDR2 reads SMNVEV (reference sequence). This CDR3 is 13 amino acids long. The J segment lost 2 bases and the V segment lost 9 bases, leaving 5 bases of the junction unmatched.

The chain couples TRBV4-3 to TRBJ2-7; D might be TRBD1 (5 bases). CDR1 and CDR2 from the germline V gene are LGHNA and YSLEER. The CDR3 has 18 amino acids. Trimming removed 0 bases at V and 5 bases at J, with 23 bases between. This CDR3 is CASSQDGDRRALWDEQYF. The CDR3 DNA is TGCGCCAGCAGCCAAGATGGGGATCGCAGGGCCCTCTGGGACGAGCAGTACTTC.

The chain joins TRBV5-8 to TRBJ1-6; D may be TRBD1 (5 bases). Trimming removed 0 bases at V and 9 bases at J, with 10 bases between. This CDR3 contains 14 residues. Per the germline V gene, CDR1 is SGHTS and CDR2 is YDEGEE. The CDR3 is CASSLAGGFSPLHF. The CDR3, as DNA: TGTGCCAGCAGCTTGGCGGGGGGTTTTTCACCCCTCCACTTT. Complete variable domain (other parts from reference TRBV5-8 and TRBJ1-6): EAGVTQSPTHLIKTRGQQATLRCSPISGHTSVYWYQQALGLGLQFLLWYDEGEERNRGNFPPRFSGRQFPNYSSELNVNALELEDSALYLCASSLAGGFSPLHFGNGTRLTVT.

The chain joins TRBV7-7 to TRBJ2-1; 11 nucleotides align to TRBD2. CDR3 length: 15 amino acids. J was trimmed by 6 bases and V by 5 bases; bases with no gene match: 6. Germline lookup yields CDR1 SSHAT and CDR2 FNYEAQ (reference sequence). The CDR3 DNA is TGTGCCAGCAGCAATAGCGGGGGGGCTTTCAATGAGCAGTTCTTC. This encodes CASSNSGGAFNEQFF.

The chain links TRBV10-3 to TRBJ2-1; 12 positions match TRBD2. The trim removed 7 bases at V and 6 bases at J, leaving 7 bases unmatched. Germline V gives CDR1 ENHRY, CDR2 SYGVKD. The CDR3 loop spans 15 amino acids. The CDR3 bases are TGTGCCATCAATACACTAGCGGGGGGTGGCAATGAGCAGTTCTTC. This sequence encodes CAINTLAGGGNEQFF.

The genes are TRBV7-3 and TRBJ2-1; 14 bases line up with TRBD2. CDR1 and CDR2 (germline): SGHTA, FQGTGA. The CDR3 runs to 15 residues. The trim removed 3 bases at V and 10 bases at J, leaving 5 bases unmatched. The CDR3 protein is CASSLTSGGAKEQFF. Written as DNA, the CDR3 is TGTGCCAGCAGCTTGACTAGCGGGGGGGCCAAAGAGCAGTTCTTC.

The sample holds one count of this clone. The chain carries TRBV5-1 and TRBJ2-5; a possible D gene is TRBD2 (5 bases). The J call could be wrong; TRBJ2-7 is a better fit for the DNA end. The CDR3 consists of 14 residues. The V gene's germline CDR1 is SGHRS and CDR2 YFSETQ. The CDR3 region has the DNA TGCGCCAGCAGCCTTTCGGGGAGCGCCTACGAGCAGTACTTC. It yields the protein CASSLSGSAYEQYF.

As DNA, the CDR3 is TGCGCCAGCAGTCTTTCAGGGCTTGACACTGAAGCTTTCTTT. Translating gives CASSLSGLDTEAFF. The chain links TRBV23-1 to TRBJ1-1, with D perhaps TRBD1 (5 bases). TRBV23-1 is labeled an ORF, and its function is uncertain. The V and J ends lost 4 bases and 3 bases respectively, with 12 bases between them. The CDR3 has 14 residues.

V gene TRBV6-6 combines with J gene TRBJ1-1; TRBD1 matches at 7 bases. Unmatched junction bases numbered 6, after V lost 5 bases and J lost 3 bases. The CDR3 covers 14 residues. Germline V CDR1 and CDR2: MNHNY, SVGAGI (reference sequence). This chain's CDR3 is CASSGGQAYTEAFF. Written as DNA, the CDR3 is TGTGCCAGCAGTGGCGGACAGGCATACACTGAAGCTTTCTTT.

The chain recombines TRBV6-5 with TRBJ2-1; TRBD1 agrees at 7 bases. The CDR3 sequence is 15 residues long. Germline trimming cut 2 bases from V and 2 bases from J; bases unmatched to any gene: 3. Germline lookup yields CDR1 MNHEY and CDR2 SVGAGI. The CDR3 spells CASSYDRVTYNEQFF. CDR3 coding DNA: TGTGCCAGCAGTTACGACAGGGTCACCTACAATGAGCAGTTCTTC.

V is TRBV6-1 and J is TRBJ2-2; D is perhaps TRBD2 (7 bases). Germline assignment: CDR1 MNHNS and CDR2 SASEGT. V lost 6 bases to trimming and J lost 5 bases, with 16 bases between them. The CDR3 runs to 15 residues. CDR3 sequence: CASSAPGGGTGELFF. The CDR3 DNA follows: TGTGCCAGCAGCGCCCCGGGGGGCGGGACCGGGGAGCTGTTTTTT.

This clone was seen a few times. V usage is TRBV29-1 and J usage is TRBJ1-5; no firm D call. Germline V gene sequence: CDR1 SQVTM, CDR2 ANQGSEA. The CDR3 totals 12 residues. V lost 4 bases and J 4 bases, leaving 8 bases between the germline ends. The CDR3 coding sequence is TGCAGCGTTGCCGGGAGGAATCAGCCCCAGCATTTT. This sequence encodes CSVAGRNQPQHF.